The 8 T cell receptor beta chains below were found in one sample sequenced in a study of blood T cell repertoires in COVID-19. Data came from immunoSEQ multiplex PCR; TCRdb stores just in-frame clones and leaves some out. The sample contains fewer than 250,000 clones, about four fifths of which appear only once. Input material: peripheral blood. These receptors were collected from a man in his fifties with acute or convalescent COVID-19.

The chain joins TRBV5-4 to TRBJ1-3; D call uncertain. Germline CDR1 reads SGHNT; CDR2 reads YYREEE (reference sequence). V was trimmed by 0 bases and J by 0 bases, leaving 10 bases between them. The CDR3 totals 16 residues. CDR3 loop: CASSLGARGSGNTIYF. The CDR3 DNA sequence: TGTGCCAGCAGCTTGGGGGCGCGGGGCTCTGGAAACACCATATATTTT.

The gene calls are TRBV6-5 and TRBJ2-3; tentative D call: TRBD2 (6 bases). This CDR3 spans 16 amino acids. V was pared by 0 bases and J by 6 bases, with 16 bases between. Per germline, CDR1 MNHEY and CDR2 SVGAGI. As DNA, the CDR3 is TGTGCCAGCAGTTACTCCGCGGGGCCCTCTGTGGATACGCAGTATTTT. Translated: CASSYSAGPSVDTQYF.

CDR3 bases: TGTGCCAGCAGTTCCCTGGACAGTATATTCTCCGAGCAGTACTTC. Residues: CASSSLDSIFSEQYF. The chain is built from TRBV28 and TRBJ2-7; D is possibly TRBD1 (6 bases). V was pared by 4 bases and J by 6 bases, with 19 bases between. Germline lookup yields CDR1 MDHEN and CDR2 SYDVKM. The CDR3 sequence is 15 residues long.

This clone was seen only once. This sequence joins TRBV5-1 and TRBJ2-3; 12 nucleotides match TRBD2. After removal of 2 bases from V and 0 bases from J, the junction contained 1 base not matched to a gene. Germline CDR1 reads SGHRS; CDR2 reads YFSETQ. This CDR3 is 16 amino acids long. CDR3 DNA sequence: TGCGCCAGCAGCTTCGGGACTAGCGGGAGCACAGATACGCAGTATTTT. This translates into CASSFGTSGSTDTQYF.

This sequence joins TRBV14 and TRBJ1-1, with D perhaps TRBD1 (6 bases). The V gene's germline CDR1 is SGHDN and CDR2 FVKESK. Trimming pared 4 bases from V and 0 bases from J, leaving 12 bases between. The CDR3 is 15 amino acids. CDR3 nucleotide sequence: TGTGCCAGCAGCCGACAGGCCCTCATGAACACTGAAGCTTTCTTT. Residues: CASSRQALMNTEAFF. Combining the CDR3 with reference TRBV14 and TRBJ1-1 gives the whole variable domain EAGVTQFPSHSVIEKGQTVTLRCDPISGHDNLYWYRRVMGKEIKFLLHFVKESKQDESGMPNNRFLAERTGGTYSTLKVQPAELEDSGVYFCASSRQALMNTEAFFGQGTRLTVV.

This sequence joins TRBV19 and TRBJ1-1; D gene unclear. The CDR3 has 13 residues. V lost 4 bases, J lost 6 bases, and 12 bases lay in between. The germline gives CDR1 LNHDA, CDR2 SQIVND (reference sequence). CDR3 in DNA: TGTGCCAGTAGTACAAGGCATAGCGCTGAAGCTTTCTTT. This encodes CASSTRHSAEAFF.

The V and J genes are TRBV28 and TRBJ2-7; TRBD2 matches 7 bases. The CDR3 extends over 12 amino acids. The V and J ends lost 7 bases and 2 bases, in that order; junction bases with no gene match: 2. Germline V lookup: CDR1 MDHEN, CDR2 SYDVKM. The CDR3 reads CASTAGAYEQYF. The CDR3 nucleotides are TGTGCCAGCACCGCGGGGGCCTACGAGCAGTACTTC.

J is TRBJ2-7 and V is TRBV3-1 (or the pseudogene TRBV3-2); 11 bases line up with TRBD1. Trimming removed 5 bases from V and 0 bases from J; junction bases left unmatched: 3. The CDR3 runs 15 residues. Germline CDR1 reads LGHDT; CDR2 reads YNNKEL (reference sequence). The CDR3 region has the DNA TGTGCCAGCAGCTCAGGGACAGGGGGCTCCTACGAGCAGTACTTC. This codes for CASSSGTGGSYEQYF.